The next 4 T cell receptor beta chains were all read from a single sample in a study of radiation and T cells in renal cell carcinoma. The sample's time point: blood 2 weeks post-SBRT. Treatment specified: 15 Gy SBRT to primary tumor, nephrectomy 4 weeks later. The method was immunoSEQ multiplex PCR; TCRdb's version includes in-frame clones alone and lacks a portion of them. The sample lists 120,000 or so clones, approximately 90% occurring once. The sample consisted of blood, taken from a patient whose treatment included radiotherapy and nephrectomy. These TCRs come from a woman in her 70s with renal cell carcinoma.

This clone has just one count. Other DNA sequences in this sample translate to the same CDR3. The rearrangement links TRBV29-1 to TRBJ2-3; D is undetermined. CDR1 and CDR2 (germline): SQVTM, ANQGSEA. CDR3 length: 11 amino acids. V was shortened by 2 bases and J by 3 bases, with 3 bases between the two germline ends. The CDR3 region is CSVERTDTQYF. The CDR3, as DNA: TGCAGCGTTGAACGGACAGATACGCAGTATTTT.

The V and J genes are TRBV7-9 and TRBJ1-2, with TRBD1 matching 7 bases. Losses at the gene ends were 5 bases for V and 8 bases for J; bases not matched to a gene: 8. The CDR3 totals 13 residues. CDR1 and CDR2 from the germline V gene are SEHNR and FQNEAQ (reference sequence). In DNA form, the CDR3 reads TGTGCCAGCAGCGAGCGAGGGGGCGGCGGCTACACCTTC. Protein: CASSERGGGGYTF.

V usage is TRBV5-1 and J usage is TRBJ1-1, with D possibly TRBD1 on 6 matching bases. Trimming pared 3 bases from V and 5 bases from J, leaving 17 bases between. Germline CDR1 reads SGHRS; CDR2 reads YFSETQ. This CDR3 is 15 amino acids long. The CDR3 region has the DNA TGCGCCAGCAGCTCCCAGGGGAGGGTGAGAACTGAAGCTTTCTTT. This translates into CASSSQGRVRTEAFF.

The chain carries TRBV28 and TRBJ2-7; 11 bases are shared with TRBD1. The CDR3 contains 15 residues. CDR1 is MDHEN and CDR2 is SYDVKM in the germline V gene. Trimming took 5 bases from V and 4 from J; bases not matched to a gene: 7. The CDR3: CASSPGQGAWYEQYF. In nucleotides, the CDR3 is TGTGCCAGCAGTCCAGGACAGGGGGCATGGTACGAGCAGTACTTC. Full variable domain (rest looked up from reference TRBV28 and TRBJ2-7): DVKVTQSSRYLVKRTGEKVFLECVQDMDHENMFWYRQDPGLGLRLIYFSYDVKMKEKGDIPEGYSVSREKKERFSLILESASTNQTSMYLCASSPGQGAWYEQYFGPGTRLTVT.